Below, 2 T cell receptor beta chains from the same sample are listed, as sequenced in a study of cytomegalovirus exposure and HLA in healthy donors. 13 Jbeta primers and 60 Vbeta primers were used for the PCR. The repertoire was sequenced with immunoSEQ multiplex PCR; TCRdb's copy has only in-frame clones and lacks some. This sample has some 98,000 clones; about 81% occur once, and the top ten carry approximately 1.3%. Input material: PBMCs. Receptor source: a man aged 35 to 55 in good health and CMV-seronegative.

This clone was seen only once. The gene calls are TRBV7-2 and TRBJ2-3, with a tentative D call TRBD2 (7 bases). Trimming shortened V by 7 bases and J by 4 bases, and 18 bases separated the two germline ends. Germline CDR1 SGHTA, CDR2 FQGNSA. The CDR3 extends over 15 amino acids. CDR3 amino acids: CASTSWGGRADTQYF. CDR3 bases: TGTGCCAGCACCAGCTGGGGGGGCCGAGCAGATACGCAGTATTTT.

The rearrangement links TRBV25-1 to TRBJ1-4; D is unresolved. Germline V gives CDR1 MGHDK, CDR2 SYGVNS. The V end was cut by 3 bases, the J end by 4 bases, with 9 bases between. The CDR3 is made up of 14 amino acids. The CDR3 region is CASSDPGFNEKLFF. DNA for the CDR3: TGTGCCAGCAGTGACCCGGGGTTTAATGAAAAACTGTTTTTT. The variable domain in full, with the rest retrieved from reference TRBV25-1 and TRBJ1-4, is EADIYQTPRYLVIGTGKKITLECSQTMGHDKMYWYQQDPGMELHLIHYSYGVNSTEKGDLSSESTVSRIRTEHFPLTLESARPSHTSQYLCASSDPGFNEKLFFGSGTQLSVL.